This entry lists 11 T cell receptor beta chains sequenced from one sample in a study of shared clonotypes between healthy human individuals. Produced via immunoSEQ multiplex PCR; TCRdb's table is partial and in-frame only. The table has fewer than 400,000 clones, around 67% seen once. Sequencing was done on a sample of memory CD4+ T cells sorted from blood. The subset is: CD45RA-negative fraction. All receptors derive from a man in his thirties or forties in good health.

Only one count was recorded for this clone. The chain recombines TRBV5-1 with TRBJ1-2; 7 bases line up with TRBD1. There are 14 residues in the CDR3. V dropped 3 bases and J dropped 3; count of bases not matched to a gene: 5. Germline V gene lookup returns CDR1 SGHRS and CDR2 YFSETQ. CDR3 DNA: TGCGCCAGCAGCTCCGGACAGGAGGACTATGGCTACACCTTC. It translates to CASSSGQEDYGYTF.

The rearrangement links TRBV7-9 to TRBJ2-7; a weak D match, TRBD1 (5 bases). Trimming removed 5 bases at V and 3 bases at J, with 17 bases between. From germline, CDR1 is SEHNR and CDR2 FQNEAQ (reference sequence). This CDR3 has 15 residues. CDR3 DNA: TGTGCCAGCAGCCCACTTACAGGTCAGCTCTACGAGCAGTACTTC. It specifies CASSPLTGQLYEQYF.

The rearrangement joins TRBV18 to TRBJ2-6; D call uncertain. CDR3 length: 15 residues. Germline V lookup: CDR1 KGHSH, CDR2 LQKENI. With 3 bases removed from V and 2 bases from J, the gap between germline ends came to 8 bases. CDR3 bases: TGTGCCAGCTCACCTATCTTCACTGGGGCCAACGTCCTGACTTTC. It specifies CASSPIFTGANVLTF.

This clone was seen only a few times. The J gene is TRBJ2-5, the V gene TRBV5-6; TRBD1 matches at 7 bases. The CDR3 contains 15 residues. CDR1 is SGHDT, CDR2 YYEEEE, per germline. The J segment lost 2 bases and the V segment lost 3 bases, leaving 7 bases of the junction unmatched. CDR3 in amino acids: CASSYVGQEQETQYF. CDR3 coding DNA: TGTGCCAGCAGCTACGTCGGACAGGAGCAAGAGACCCAGTACTTC.

In this sample, this clone turned up once. This sequence joins TRBV2 and TRBJ2-7, with a weak D call TRBD2 (5 bases). V was cut by 8 bases and J by 3 bases, with 23 bases left in between. This CDR3 spans 16 amino acids. Germline assignment: CDR1 SNHLY and CDR2 FYNNEI. The DNA of the CDR3 is TGTGCCAGCCTCGCCCCGCCGAGGGCTCTCCTCTACGAGCAGTACTTC. Translating it yields CASLAPPRALLYEQYF.

The rearrangement joins TRBV6-1 to TRBJ2-7; D is ambiguous. V was trimmed by 2 bases and J by 2 bases, leaving 13 bases between them. Germline V gene lookup returns CDR1 MNHNS and CDR2 SASEGT. The CDR3 length is 15 residues. In DNA, the CDR3 is TGTGCCAGCAGTGAATTCGGCAGAACTACCTACGAGCAGTACTTC. Translated, it gives CASSEFGRTTYEQYF.

This rearrangement joins TRBV30 to TRBJ2-3; D is possibly TRBD2 (5 bases). The CDR3 is 15 residues long. The germline V gene encodes CDR1 GTSNPN and CDR2 SVGIG (reference sequence). Trimming shortened V by 0 bases and J by 7 bases, and 17 bases separated the two germline ends. The CDR3: CAWSVWTPQSNTQYF. The CDR3 DNA is TGTGCCTGGAGTGTTTGGACTCCCCAGTCGAATACGCAGTATTTT.

V gene TRBV7-6 combines with J gene TRBJ2-7; D might be TRBD1 (5 bases). Germline V gives CDR1 SGHVS, CDR2 FNYEAQ. The CDR3 has 13 amino acids. V lost 3 bases and J 5 bases, leaving 11 bases between the germline ends. This CDR3 is CASSLIDRHEQYF. CDR3 bases: TGTGCCAGCAGCTTGATAGACAGACACGAGCAGTACTTC. Together with reference TRBV7-6 and TRBJ2-7, the CDR3 gives the full variable domain: GAGVSQSPRYKVTKRGQDVALRCDPISGHVSLYWYRQALGQGPEFLTYFNYEAQQDKSGLPNDRFSAERPEGSISTLTIQRTEQRDSAMYRCASSLIDRHEQYFGPGTRLTVT.

The genes are TRBV6-5 and TRBJ1-1, with 11 bases aligning to TRBD1. Germline CDR1 and CDR2: MNHEY and SVGAGI. The CDR3 is 16 amino acids. V gave up 2 bases and J gave up 6 bases; unmatched junction bases: 8. CDR3 nucleotides: TGTGCCAGCAGTTACCGTCTCGGACAGGGGGCGTCTGAAGCTTTCTTT. It specifies CASSYRLGQGASEAFF.

J is TRBJ2-3 and V is TRBV6-5; D gene uncertain. Trimming removed 5 bases at V and 8 bases at J, with 14 bases between. The CDR3 covers 13 residues. The germline V gene encodes CDR1 MNHEY and CDR2 SVGAGI. The CDR3: CASSPSYRSTQYF. In nucleotides, the CDR3 is TGTGCCAGCAGTCCCTCCTACCGGAGTACGCAGTATTTT.

This clone was observed once. The chain carries TRBV2 and TRBJ1-1, with a tentative D call TRBD1 (6 bases). The CDR3 runs to 13 residues. CDR1 and CDR2 (germline): SNHLY, FYNNEI. The ends were cut back, 5 bases at V and 3 bases at J, with 10 bases in the middle. CDR3 in amino acids: CASSPGTYTEAFF. CDR3 nucleotide sequence: TGTGCCAGCAGTCCCGGGACATACACTGAAGCTTTCTTT.